These 9 T cell receptor beta chains came from one sample sequenced in a study of shared clonotypes between healthy human individuals. Some clones are missing from TCRdb's copy, which holds only in-frame ones; the method was immunoSEQ multiplex PCR. The sample records about 2,500,000 clones, over 85% being singletons. The sequencing input was naive CD4+ T cells sorted from blood. Subset noted: CD45RA+ positively selected. Receptor source: a man in his late teens or twenties in good health.

The sample holds one count of this clone. This chain links TRBV19 with TRBJ1-5; D unclear. CDR3 size: 16 residues. Trimming left V 0 bases short and J 5 bases short, with 14 bases between. Germline V gives CDR1 LNHDA, CDR2 SQIVND (reference sequence). CDR3 DNA: TGTGCCAGTAGTATAGATCTTTCCGGTGCGGATCAGCCCCAGCATTTT. Its translation: CASSIDLSGADQPQHF.

The chain links TRBV25-1 to TRBJ2-7, with a possible D match to TRBD1 (6 bases). CDR1 and CDR2 from the germline V gene are MGHDK and SYGVNS. V lost 6 bases and J lost 0, with 9 bases in between. This CDR3 contains 13 residues. CDR3 amino acids: CASRDSASYEQYF. CDR3 nucleotides: TGTGCCAGCAGGGACAGCGCCTCCTACGAGCAGTACTTC.

The CDR3 nucleotides are TGCGCCAGCAGCTTGGCCGTCTGGGACAGGGGGCGAAGGGAGACCCAGTACTTC. This translates into CASSLAVWDRGRRETQYF. The chain joins TRBV5-1 to TRBJ2-5, with 12 positions matching TRBD1. Losses at the gene ends were 0 bases for V and 5 bases for J; bases not matched to a gene: 11. Germline CDR1 is SGHRS and CDR2 is YFSETQ. The CDR3 is 18 amino acids.

The V gene is TRBV30, the J gene TRBJ1-3; D unclear. Germline V gene sequence: CDR1 GTSNPN, CDR2 SVGIG (reference sequence). The CDR3 spans 13 residues. The V end was cut by 5 bases, the J end by 0 bases, with 8 bases between. The CDR3, as DNA: TGTGCCTGGGGGGTTCTCTCTGGAAACACCATATATTTT. It specifies CAWGVLSGNTIYF.

As DNA, the CDR3 is TGTGCCAGCAGGAGCACCGCCGTTGGCTACACCTTC. Translated: CASRSTAVGYTF. This chain joins TRBV6-1 and TRBJ1-2; D not resolved. Germline V lookup: CDR1 MNHNS, CDR2 SASEGT. V lost 6 bases and J lost 7, with 12 bases in between. CDR3 length: 12 amino acids.

This clone turned up a few times. This same CDR3 is encoded by further DNA sequences in the sample. This chain links TRBV28 with TRBJ1-1; D unclear. CDR1 is MDHEN and CDR2 is SYDVKM in the germline V gene. Between the trimmed V and J ends, which lost 3 bases and 1 base, there was a span of 3 bases. The CDR3 length is 12 residues. The CDR3 loop is CASSLPNTEAFF. DNA of the CDR3: TGTGCCAGCAGTTTGCCGAACACTGAAGCTTTCTTT.

The gene calls are TRBV7-6 and TRBJ2-2; TRBD2 is a possible D gene (6 bases). This CDR3 contains 16 residues. Germline-derived CDR1 and CDR2 are SGHVS and FNYEAQ. Trimming removed 5 bases from V and 0 bases from J, with 13 bases in between. CDR3 protein: CASSPAGQTNTGELFF. For the CDR3, the DNA is TGTGCCAGCAGCCCTGCGGGGCAGACGAACACCGGGGAGCTGTTTTTT.

The CDR3 sequence: CASSLDVGSPLHF. DNA for the CDR3: TGTGCCAGCAGCTTAGATGTTGGTTCACCCCTCCACTTT. The chain joins TRBV11-2 to TRBJ1-6; no firm D call. The length of the CDR3 is 13 residues. V lost 0 bases and J 9 bases, leaving 6 bases between the germline ends. Germline-derived CDR1 and CDR2 are SGHAT and FQNNGV.

V and J are TRBV6-6 and TRBJ2-3; 10 nucleotides line up with TRBD1. V trimming: 7 bases; J trimming: 4 bases; junction bases outside the gene matches: 8. The CDR3 totals 15 residues. CDR1 is MNHNY, CDR2 SVGAGI, per germline (reference sequence). CDR3 amino acids: CASTRDRGSADTQYF. CDR3 nucleotide sequence: TGTGCCAGCACCCGGGACAGGGGTAGCGCAGATACGCAGTATTTT.